This entry concerns a single T cell receptor beta chain. The antigen remains undetermined. The data stem from a study of persistence of HIV-infected CD4 T cells. Cells were stimulated with overlapping HIV-1 Gag 15-mer peptides. Memory cells lacking CD40L and CD69 with high CD45RO were sorted. The germline gives CDR1 LGHNT, CDR2 FRNRAP. The CDR3 contains 17 residues. J gave up 7 bases and V 5 bases, and 15 bases lay outside the gene matches. The immunoSEQ assay was version 4, run in survey mode. TCRdb's table, derived via immunoSEQ multiplex PCR, lists solely in-frame clones and lacks some. Among 36,000 or so clones, roughly 80% were seen once, and the ten largest hold approximately 1%.

The source material was cultured CD4+ T cells from PBMCs, sampled from a patient who received antiretroviral therapy. V and J are TRBV12-5 and TRBJ2-2, with TRBD2 matching 8 bases. This TCR was sampled from an adult with HIV. The donor label of this sample is uncertain. CDR3 coding DNA: TGTGCTAGTGGTCCCCCTGGCGGGGGGACCATTGTCGGGGAGCTGTTTTTT. It codes for CASGPPGGGTIVGELFF.